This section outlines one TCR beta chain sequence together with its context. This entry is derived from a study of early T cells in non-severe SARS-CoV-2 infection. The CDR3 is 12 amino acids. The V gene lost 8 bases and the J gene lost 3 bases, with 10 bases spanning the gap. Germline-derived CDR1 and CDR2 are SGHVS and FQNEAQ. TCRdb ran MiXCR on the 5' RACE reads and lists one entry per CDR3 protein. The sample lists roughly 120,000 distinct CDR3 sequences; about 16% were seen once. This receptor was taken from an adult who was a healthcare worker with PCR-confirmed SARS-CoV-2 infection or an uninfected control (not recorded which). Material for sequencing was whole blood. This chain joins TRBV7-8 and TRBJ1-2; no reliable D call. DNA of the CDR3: TGTGCCAGCGCGGACGCGGACTATGGCTACACCTTC. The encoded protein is CASADADYGYTF.